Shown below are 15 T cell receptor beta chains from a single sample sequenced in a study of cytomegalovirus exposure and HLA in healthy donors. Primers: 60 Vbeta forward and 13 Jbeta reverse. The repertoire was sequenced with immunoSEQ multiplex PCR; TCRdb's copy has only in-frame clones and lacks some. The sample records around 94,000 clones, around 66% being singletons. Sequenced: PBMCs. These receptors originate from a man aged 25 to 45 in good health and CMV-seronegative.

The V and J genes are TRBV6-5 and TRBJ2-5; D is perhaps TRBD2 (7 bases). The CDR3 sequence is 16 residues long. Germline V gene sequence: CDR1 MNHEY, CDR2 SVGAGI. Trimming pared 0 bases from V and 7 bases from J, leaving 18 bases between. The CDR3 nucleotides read TGTGCCAGCAGTTACTCAAGGTGGGGGGGCCTCGTGACCCAGTACTTC. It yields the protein CASSYSRWGGLVTQYF.

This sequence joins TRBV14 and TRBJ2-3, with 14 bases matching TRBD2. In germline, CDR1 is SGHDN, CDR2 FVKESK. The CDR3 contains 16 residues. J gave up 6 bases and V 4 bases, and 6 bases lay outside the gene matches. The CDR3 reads CASSRGLAGVEDTQYF. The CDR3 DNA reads TGTGCCAGCAGCCGGGGACTAGCGGGAGTGGAGGATACGCAGTATTTT.

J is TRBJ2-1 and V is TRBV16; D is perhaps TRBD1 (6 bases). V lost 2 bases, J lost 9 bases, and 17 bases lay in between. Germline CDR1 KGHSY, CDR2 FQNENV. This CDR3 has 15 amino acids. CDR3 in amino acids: CASSQPDNLGGEQFF. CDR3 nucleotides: TGTGCCAGCAGCCAACCGGACAATCTAGGGGGTGAGCAGTTCTTC.

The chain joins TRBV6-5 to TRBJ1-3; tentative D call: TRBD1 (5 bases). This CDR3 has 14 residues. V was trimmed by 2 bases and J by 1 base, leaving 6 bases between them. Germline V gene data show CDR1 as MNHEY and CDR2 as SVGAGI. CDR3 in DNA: TGTGCCAGCAGTTACGGGACTTCTGGAAACACCATATATTTT. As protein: CASSYGTSGNTIYF.

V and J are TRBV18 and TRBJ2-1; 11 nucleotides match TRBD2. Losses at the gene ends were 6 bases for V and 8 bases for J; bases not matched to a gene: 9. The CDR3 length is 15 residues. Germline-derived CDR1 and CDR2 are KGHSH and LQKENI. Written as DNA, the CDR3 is TGTGCCAGCTCTCTTACTAGCGGGAGTTTGTATGAGCAGTTCTTC. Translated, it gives CASSLTSGSLYEQFF. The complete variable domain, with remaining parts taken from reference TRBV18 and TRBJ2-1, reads NAGVMQNPRHLVRRRGQEARLRCSPMKGHSHVYWYRQLPEEGLKFMVYLQKENIIDESGMPKERFSAEFPKEGPSILRIQQVVRGDSAAYFCASSLTSGSLYEQFFGPGTRLTVL.

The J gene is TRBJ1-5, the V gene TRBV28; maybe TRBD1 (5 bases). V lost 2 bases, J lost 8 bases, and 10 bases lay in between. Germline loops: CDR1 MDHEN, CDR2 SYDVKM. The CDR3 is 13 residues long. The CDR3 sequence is CASSLQGTKPQHF. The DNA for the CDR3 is TGTGCCAGCAGTTTACAGGGAACGAAGCCCCAGCATTTT.

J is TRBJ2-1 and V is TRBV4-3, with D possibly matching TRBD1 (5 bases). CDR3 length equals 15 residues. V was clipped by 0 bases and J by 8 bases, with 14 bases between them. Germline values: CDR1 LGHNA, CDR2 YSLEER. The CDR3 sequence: CASSQDPGGRDEQFF. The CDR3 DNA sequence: TGCGCCAGCAGCCAAGACCCGGGTGGCAGGGATGAGCAGTTCTTC.

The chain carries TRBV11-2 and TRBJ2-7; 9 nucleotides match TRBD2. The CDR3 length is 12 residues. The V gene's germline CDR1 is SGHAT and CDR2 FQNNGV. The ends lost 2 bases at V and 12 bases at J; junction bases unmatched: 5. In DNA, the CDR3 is TGTGCCAGCAGCTTAACTAGCGGGTCGGGGTACTTC. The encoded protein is CASSLTSGSGYF.

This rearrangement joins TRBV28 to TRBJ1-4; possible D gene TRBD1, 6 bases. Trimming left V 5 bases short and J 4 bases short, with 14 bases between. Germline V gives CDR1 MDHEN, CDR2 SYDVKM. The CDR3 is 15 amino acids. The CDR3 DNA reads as TGTGCCAGCAGTGCCCGGACAGCACTTAATGAAAAACTGTTTTTT. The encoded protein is CASSARTALNEKLFF. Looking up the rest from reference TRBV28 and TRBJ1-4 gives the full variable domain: DVKVTQSSRYLVKRTGEKVFLECVQDMDHENMFWYRQDPGLGLRLIYFSYDVKMKEKGDIPEGYSVSREKKERFSLILESASTNQTSMYLCASSARTALNEKLFFGSGTQLSVL.

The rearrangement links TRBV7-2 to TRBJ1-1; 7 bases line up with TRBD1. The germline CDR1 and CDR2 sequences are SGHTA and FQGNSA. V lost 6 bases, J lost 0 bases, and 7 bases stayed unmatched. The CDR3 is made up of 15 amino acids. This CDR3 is CASRAKGQLNTEAFF. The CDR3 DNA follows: TGTGCCAGCAGGGCGAAGGGACAGCTGAACACTGAAGCTTTCTTT.

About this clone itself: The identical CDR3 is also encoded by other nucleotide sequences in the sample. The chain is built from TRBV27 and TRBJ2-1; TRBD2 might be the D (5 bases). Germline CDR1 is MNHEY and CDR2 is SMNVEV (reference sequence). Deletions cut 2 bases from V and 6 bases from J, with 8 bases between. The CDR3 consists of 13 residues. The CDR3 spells CASSLGGVNEQFF. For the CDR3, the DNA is TGTGCCAGCAGTTTAGGAGGCGTCAATGAGCAGTTCTTC.

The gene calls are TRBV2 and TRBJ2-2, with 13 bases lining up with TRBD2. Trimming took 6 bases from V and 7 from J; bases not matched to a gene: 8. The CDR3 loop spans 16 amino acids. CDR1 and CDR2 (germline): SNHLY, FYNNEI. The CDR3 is CASRELAGGPGGELFF. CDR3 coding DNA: TGTGCCAGCAGAGAACTAGCGGGGGGGCCGGGCGGGGAGCTGTTTTTT. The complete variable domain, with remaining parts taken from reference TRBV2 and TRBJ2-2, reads EPEVTQTPSHQVTQMGQEVILRCVPISNHLYFYWYRQILGQKVEFLVSFYNNEISEKSEIFDDQFSVERPDGSNFTLKIRSTKLEDSAMYFCASRELAGGPGGELFFGEGSRLTVL.

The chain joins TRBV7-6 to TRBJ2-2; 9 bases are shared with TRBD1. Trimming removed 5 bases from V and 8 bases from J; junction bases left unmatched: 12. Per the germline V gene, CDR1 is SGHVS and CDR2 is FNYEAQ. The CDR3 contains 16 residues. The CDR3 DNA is TGTGCCAGCAGCAAAACCCCCGGGACAGGGTCGGGGGAGCTGTTTTTT. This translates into CASSKTPGTGSGELFF.

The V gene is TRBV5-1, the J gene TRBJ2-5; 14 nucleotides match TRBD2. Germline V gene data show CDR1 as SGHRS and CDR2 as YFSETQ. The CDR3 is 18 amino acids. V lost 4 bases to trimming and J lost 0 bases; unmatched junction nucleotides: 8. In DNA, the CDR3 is TGCGCCAGCAGCACGGGACTAGCGGGGGTGGCGTACCAAGAGACCCAGTACTTC. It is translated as CASSTGLAGVAYQETQYF.

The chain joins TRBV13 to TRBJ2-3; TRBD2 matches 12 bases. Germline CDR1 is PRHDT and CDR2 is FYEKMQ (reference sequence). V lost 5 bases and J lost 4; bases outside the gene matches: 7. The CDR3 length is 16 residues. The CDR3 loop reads CASSERLAGVADTQYF. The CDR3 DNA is TGTGCCAGCAGCGAAAGACTAGCGGGAGTCGCAGATACGCAGTATTTT.